The 5 T cell receptor beta chains reported below all come from one sample, sequenced in a study of T cell responses to AZD1222 COVID-19 vaccine. The protocol was immunoSEQ multiplex PCR, while the TCRdb copy is restricted to in-frame clones and leaves out a portion. This sample has roughly 93,000 clones, with around 86% found just once. Specimen: peripheral blood, collected on day 0 of AZD1222 vaccination. The receptors shown here come from an adult in good health.

CDR3 sequence (DNA): TGCGCCAGCAGCCAAGTTCGGCTCCCCGGGGAGCTGTTTTTT. It translates to CASSQVRLPGELFF. The rearrangement links TRBV4-1 to TRBJ2-2; no reliable D call. This CDR3 spans 14 amino acids. V was trimmed by 1 base and J by 6 bases, leaving 9 bases between them. CDR1 MGHRA and CDR2 YSYEKL come from the germline V gene.

This clone is a singleton in its sample. The chain is built from TRBV6-5 and TRBJ2-7; TRBD1 matches at 9 bases. The CDR3 has 15 residues. Germline lookup yields CDR1 MNHEY and CDR2 SVGAGI. Trimming cost V 5 bases and J 6 bases; bases outside gene matches: 11. CDR3 region: CASSLRSRDRVEQYF. As DNA, the CDR3 is TGTGCCAGCAGTCTACGGTCCCGGGACAGGGTCGAGCAGTACTTC.

This chain links TRBV4-3 with TRBJ1-2; D is perhaps TRBD1 (5 bases). V was clipped by 2 bases and J by 5 bases, with 9 bases between them. Germline V gives CDR1 LGHNA, CDR2 YSLEER. There are 13 residues in the CDR3. The CDR3 DNA is TGCGCCAGCAGCCAAACAGGCATTTATGGCTACACCTTC. This sequence encodes CASSQTGIYGYTF.

The chain carries TRBV2 and TRBJ1-1; no reliable D call. This CDR3 region has 14 residues. V lost 3 bases, J lost 4 bases, and 12 bases lay in between. The germline CDR1 and CDR2 sequences are SNHLY and FYNNEI. The CDR3 DNA reads TGTGCCAGCAGTGAGAGGGTTGCCGGCACTGAAGCTTTCTTT. It yields the protein CASSERVAGTEAFF.

V is TRBV2 and J is TRBJ2-1; D might be TRBD2 (5 bases). The CDR3 is 11 amino acids. CDR1 SNHLY and CDR2 FYNNEI come from the germline V gene. Trimming took 7 bases from V and 5 from J, leaving 6 bases between them. The CDR3 sequence: CASMRDNEQFF. The CDR3 DNA follows: TGTGCCAGCATGCGGGACAATGAGCAGTTCTTC.